The T cell receptor (beta chain) described here comes from a study of CD8+ T cells in alopecia areata. Study background: The drug, oral tofacitinib, was given to treated patients at 5 to 10 mg twice daily. Whole-study findings and limits: Only one nonresponder was present, which leaves the link between baseline CD8+ expansion and response uncertain.

The germline V gene encodes CDR1 GTSNPN and CDR2 SVGIG (reference sequence). The CDR3 extends over 12 amino acids. The V segment lost 6 bases and the J segment 2 bases; nucleotides outside the gene matches: 2. After isolation, RNA underwent reverse transcription to generate cDNA as the sequencing template. Only in-frame clones appear in the TCRdb table, and some are missing; sequencing was by immunoSEQ multiplex PCR. This table has about 200,000 clones, roughly 64% appearing once. About this clone: Its antigen is unknown.

Sample treatment: oral pan-JAK inhibitor, 5-10 mg twice daily. The study team obtained lesional scalp punch biopsies and peripheral blood from alopecia areata patients. J is TRBJ1-2 and V is TRBV30; 8 positions agree with TRBD1. Source: CD4+ T cells sorted from blood, taken at week 24, from a patient treated with tofacitinib. The receptor comes from a human donor with alopecia areata. The CDR3 nucleotides read TGTGCCTGCAGACAGGGGAACTATGGCTACACCTTC. Its protein is CACRQGNYGYTF.